The sequence of this T cell receptor beta chain was determined in a study of CD4 and CD8 cells across lung adenocarcinoma regions. V lost 5 bases and J lost 0, with 8 bases in between. From germline, CDR1 is MNHNS and CDR2 SASEGT. The CDR3 spans 15 residues. A single record per CDR3 protein comes from TCRdb applying MiXCR to the PCR reads. Of more than 9,500 distinct CDR3 sequences listed, 47% are singletons. The patients had localized lung adenocarcinoma, a non-small cell subtype. The sample comprised CD8+ T cells from the margin of a lung tumor. The chain employs TRBV6-1 and TRBJ2-6; no clear D. The source is a male donor with lung adenocarcinoma. The CD4 and CD8 labels of this study may be unreliable. The CDR3, as DNA: TGTGCCAGCAGTCCGGCCGGCTCTGGGGCCAACGTCCTGACTTTC. Protein: CASSPAGSGANVLTF.